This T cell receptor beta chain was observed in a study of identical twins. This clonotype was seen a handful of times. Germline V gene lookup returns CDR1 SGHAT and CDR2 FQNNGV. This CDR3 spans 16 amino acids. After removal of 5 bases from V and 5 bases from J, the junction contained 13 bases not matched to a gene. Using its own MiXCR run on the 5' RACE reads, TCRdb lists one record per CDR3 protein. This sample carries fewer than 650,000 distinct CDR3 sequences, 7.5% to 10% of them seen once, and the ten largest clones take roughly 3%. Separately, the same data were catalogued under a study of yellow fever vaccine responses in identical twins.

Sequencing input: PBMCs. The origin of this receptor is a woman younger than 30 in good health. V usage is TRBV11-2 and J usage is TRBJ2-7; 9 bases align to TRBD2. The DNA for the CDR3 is TGTGCCAGCAGCCTCCCCGGGGCGGGGGGGCCTCACGAGCAGTACTTC. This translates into CASSLPGAGGPHEQYF.